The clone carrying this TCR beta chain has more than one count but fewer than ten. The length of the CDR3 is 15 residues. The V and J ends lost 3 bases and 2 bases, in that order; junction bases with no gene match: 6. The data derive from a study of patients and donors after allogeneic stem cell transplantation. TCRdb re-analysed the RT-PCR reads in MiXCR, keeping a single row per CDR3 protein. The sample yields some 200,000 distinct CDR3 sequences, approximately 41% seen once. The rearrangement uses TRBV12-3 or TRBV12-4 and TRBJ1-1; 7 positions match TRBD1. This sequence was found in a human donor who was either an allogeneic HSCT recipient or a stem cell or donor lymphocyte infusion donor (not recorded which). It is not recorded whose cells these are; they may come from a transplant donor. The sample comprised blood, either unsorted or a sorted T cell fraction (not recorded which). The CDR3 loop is CASSFPTGLNTEAFF. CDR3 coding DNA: TGTGCCAGCAGTTTCCCGACAGGGCTTAACACTGAAGCTTTCTTT.